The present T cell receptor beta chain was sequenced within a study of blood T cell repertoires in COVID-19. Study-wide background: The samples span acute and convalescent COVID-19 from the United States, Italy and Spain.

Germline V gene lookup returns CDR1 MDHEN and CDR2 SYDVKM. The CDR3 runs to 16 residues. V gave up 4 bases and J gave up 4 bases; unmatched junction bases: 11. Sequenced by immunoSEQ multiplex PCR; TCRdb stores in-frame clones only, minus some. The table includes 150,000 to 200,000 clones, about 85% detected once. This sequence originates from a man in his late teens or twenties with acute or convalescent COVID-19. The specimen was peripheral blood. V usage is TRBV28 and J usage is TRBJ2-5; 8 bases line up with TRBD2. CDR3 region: CASSSLGGAFGETQYF. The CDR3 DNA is TGTGCCAGCAGTTCCCTCGGGGGGGCCTTCGGAGAGACCCAGTACTTC. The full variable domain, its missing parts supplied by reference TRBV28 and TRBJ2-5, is DVKVTQSSRYLVKRTGEKVFLECVQDMDHENMFWYRQDPGLGLRLIYFSYDVKMKEKGDIPEGYSVSREKKERFSLILESASTNQTSMYLCASSSLGGAFGETQYFGPGTRLLVL.